The rows below give T cell receptor beta chains drawn from one sample of a study of blood T cells in healthy people across ages. TCRdb called the 5' RACE reads again in MiXCR, with one record for every CDR3 protein. The sample gives around 1.7 million distinct CDR3 sequences, roughly 27% of which show up once; 7% to 9% is in the top ten. Sequences were obtained from blood. The receptors come from a woman aged 25 to 39 in good health. Both conserved end residues are part of each CDR3. D genes are given only for firm matches. Size is omitted from some rows. Given values are once, few, many or a class for expanded clones.

>TRBJ1-1|TRBV4-1|-|-
TGCGCCAGCAGCCTTATTCCGGGAGGCTGGACTGAAGCTTTCTTT
CASSLIPGGWTEAFF
>TRBJ2-7|TRBV20-1|-|TRBD2
TGCAGTGCTGGAGAAGGGCTAGCGGGATCTTACGAGCAGTACTTC
CSAGEGLAGSYEQYF
>TRBJ1-1|TRBV6-2/TRBV6-3|-|-
TGTGCCAGCAGTTACGTCGGGGATGAAACTTTCTTT
CASSYVGDETFF
>TRBJ1-2|TRBV7-2|once|TRBD1
TGTGCCAGCAGCATCGATCAGGGGGCTGGCTACACCTTC
CASSIDQGAGYTF
>TRBJ1-2|TRBV20-1|-|TRBD1
TGTAGTGCTGGGAACAGGGACAGCTATGGCTACACCTTC
CSAGNRDSYGYTF
>TRBJ2-7|TRBV29-1|many|-
TGCAGCGTTACTTCCCGCGCGGGACAACAAAACCCAGGGATATACGAGCAGTACTTC
CSVTSRAGQQNPGIYEQYF
>TRBJ1-2|TRBV29-1|-|-
TGCAGCGTTGATAAGCCAGACAGGAACTATGGCTACACCTTC
CSVDKPDRNYGYTF
>TRBJ1-1|TRBV5-5|-|-
TGTGCCACCGCCCGGGGGGGTGCGATGAACACTGAAGCTTTCTTT
CATARGGAMNTEAFF
>TRBJ2-2|TRBV29-1|-|-
TGCAGCGTTGAAGAGGAGGGGGAGCTGTTTTTT
CSVEEEGELFF
>TRBJ2-5|TRBV15|few|-
TGTGCCACCGCCGGAGGCAGGAAAAACCAAGAGACCCAGTACTTC
CATAGGRKNQETQYF
>TRBJ2-7|TRBV7-9|many|-
TGTGCCAGCAGCTTACCAGCCGGGGAGCAGTACTTC
CASSLPAGEQYF
>TRBJ2-3|TRBV5-4|-|-
TGTGCCAGCAGCCTCTCAGCCCGTAGCACAGATACGCAGTATTTT
CASSLSARSTDTQYF
>TRBJ1-2|TRBV4-1|-|-
TGCGCCAGCAGCCAAGATCTGCCCAAGGACTATGGCTACACCTTC
CASSQDLPKDYGYTF
>TRBJ2-7|TRBV3-1|many|-
TGTGCCAGCAGCGCAAAGGGCTCCCGGGTCTACGAGCAGTACTTC
CASSAKGSRVYEQYF
>TRBJ2-7|TRBV27|-|TRBD2
TGTGCCAGCAGTTCCTGGACTAGCGGGGGGCTCGAGCAGTACTTC
CASSSWTSGGLEQYF
>TRBJ2-3|TRBV20-1|-|TRBD2
TGCAGTGCTAGTATGTCTAGCGGGGAAAATACGCAGTATTTT
CSASMSSGENTQYF
>TRBJ2-1|TRBV6-5|-|-
TGTGCCAGCAGGCGGGACGGACTTTCTAATGAGCAGTTCTTC
CASRRDGLSNEQFF
>TRBJ2-1|TRBV3-1|-|TRBD2
TGTGCCAGCAGCCAAGGTGGGACTATCAATGAGCAGTTCTTC
CASSQGGTINEQFF
>TRBJ1-6|TRBV6-5|few|-
TGTGCCAGCAGGAACAGGGAATTGGCTTCACCCCTCCACTTT
CASRNRELASPLHF
>TRBJ2-1|TRBV7-3|many|-
TGTGCCAGCAGCTTACTGGTCAATGAGCAGTTCTTC
CASSLLVNEQFF
>TRBJ2-3|TRBV7-2|-|-
TGTGCCAGCAAGAGGAGTGGGAGGTCAGATACGCAGTATTTT
CASKRSGRSDTQYF
>TRBJ1-6|TRBV7-2|-|-
TGTGCCAGCAGCCGACGCGACCAGGCATTACCCCTCCACTTT
CASSRRDQALPLHF
>TRBJ2-3|TRBV11-3|-|-
TGTGCCAGCAGCACTGGACAATCGTACACAGATACGCAGTATTTT
CASSTGQSYTDTQYF
>TRBJ2-7|TRBV7-2|few|TRBD2
TGTGCCAGCAGCTTAGTGAGAACAAGCGGGAGTACCGCCTACGAGCAGTACTTC
CASSLVRTSGSTAYEQYF